One and the same sample provided the 23 T cell receptor beta chains below, sequenced in a study of post-analysis software for immune sequencing data. Notes on the study in general: There were five TRBV segments more frequent in patients than controls, and TRBV5-6, TRBV5-1 and TRBV20-1 were among them.

Incorporated into the TCR beta cDNA libraries were unique molecular identifiers, which served to reduce PCR and sequencing biases. TCRdb analysed the PCR reads with MiXCR anew, one entry per CDR3 protein. The repertoire consists of 820,000 or so distinct CDR3 sequences, with around 53% occurring once and the leading ten covering over 4%. These receptors have no known antigen. The specimen sequenced was blood. The receptors stem from a girl aged 10-17 years with multiple sclerosis.

The V gene is TRBV7-2, the J gene TRBJ2-1, with TRBD2 matching 11 bases. Germline trimming cut 5 bases from V and 5 bases from J; bases unmatched to any gene: 5. The CDR3 totals 15 residues. The V gene's germline CDR1 is SGHTA and CDR2 FQGNSA. CDR3: CASSQGTSGHNEQFF. CDR3 sequence (DNA): TGTGCCAGCAGCCAAGGGACTAGCGGTCACAATGAGCAGTTCTTC.

The chain recombines TRBV7-9 with TRBJ2-1, with 9 bases identical to TRBD2. Trimming cost V 1 base and J 5 bases; bases outside gene matches: 6. This CDR3 is 16 amino acids long. Germline V lookup: CDR1 SEHNR, CDR2 FQNEAQ (reference sequence). CDR3 nucleotides: TGTGCCAGCAGCTTAGTTGGCGGGAGGGCCAACAATGAGCAGTTCTTC. Its protein is CASSLVGGRANNEQFF.

The chain has TRBV7-8 and TRBJ2-3, with 14 bases lining up with TRBD2. The ends lost 2 bases at V and 4 bases at J; junction bases unmatched: 14. Looked up from germline, CDR1 is SGHVS and CDR2 is FQNEAQ. This CDR3 region has 20 residues. CDR3 bases: TGTGCCAGCAGCTTATCGTGGGGGGGGACTAGCGGGAGACTCTCAGATACGCAGTATTTT. It translates to CASSLSWGGTSGRLSDTQYF.

V usage is TRBV29-1 and J usage is TRBJ2-1, with D possibly being TRBD2 (6 bases). The germline CDR1 and CDR2 sequences are SQVTM and ANQGSEA. V was shortened by 2 bases and J by 1 base, with 12 bases between the two germline ends. The CDR3 has 15 amino acids. For the CDR3, the DNA is TGCAGCGTTGAACCGTTAGCGGTGTCCTACAATGAGCAGTTCTTC. The encoded protein is CSVEPLAVSYNEQFF.

The rearrangement uses TRBV4-2 and TRBJ1-5; 8 bases align to TRBD1. The junction had 5 bases not matched to a gene; V was cut back by 0 bases and J by 7 bases. The CDR3 is 15 amino acids. Germline loops: CDR1 LGHNA, CDR2 YNFKEQ. The CDR3 reads CASSQDGQGRQPQHF. CDR3 in DNA: TGTGCCAGCAGCCAAGATGGACAGGGACGGCAGCCCCAGCATTTT.

J is TRBJ2-5 and V is TRBV27, with D perhaps TRBD1 (6 bases). The end of the DNA is better explained by TRBJ2-7, so the J call may be wrong. Per germline, CDR1 MNHEY and CDR2 SMNVEV (reference sequence). CDR3 size: 15 residues. CDR3 in DNA: TGTGCCAGCAGTCTCACCGGGACAAGGGATTACGAGCAGTACTTC. Amino acid sequence: CASSLTGTRDYEQYF.

This clonotype was recorded a few times. The chain joins TRBV5-1 to TRBJ2-3; 11 bases agree with TRBD2. The germline V gene has CDR1 SGHRS and CDR2 YFSETQ. The J segment lost 4 bases and the V segment lost 0 bases, leaving 4 bases of the junction unmatched. This CDR3 has 16 amino acids. CDR3 DNA: TGCGCCAGCAGCTTGGAACTAGCGGGAGCGTCAGATACGCAGTATTTT. Protein product: CASSLELAGASDTQYF.

The rearrangement uses TRBV7-2 and TRBJ2-1, with a tentative D call TRBD2 (6 bases). Per germline, CDR1 SGHTA and CDR2 FQGNSA. V lost 0 bases and J lost 2, with 11 bases in between. The CDR3 is 16 amino acids. CDR3 amino acids: CASSLARLATYNEQFF. Written as DNA, the CDR3 is TGTGCCAGCAGCTTAGCGAGGCTAGCGACCTACAATGAGCAGTTCTTC.

This clonotype has just a few counts. The chain uses TRBV29-1 and TRBJ2-7; D gene ambiguous. CDR1 is SQVTM and CDR2 is ANQGSEA in the germline V gene. CDR3 length: 12 residues. Trimming removed 6 bases at V and 0 bases at J, with 9 bases between. This CDR3 reads CSVLQNSYEQYF. In nucleotides, the CDR3 is TGCAGCGTATTACAGAACTCCTACGAGCAGTACTTC.

The chain combines TRBV20-1 with TRBJ2-3; TRBD2 matches at 12 bases. This CDR3 has 15 residues. The V segment lost 4 bases and the J segment 5 bases; nucleotides outside the gene matches: 7. From germline, CDR1 is DFQATT and CDR2 SNEGSKA (reference sequence). DNA of the CDR3: TGCAGTGCTAACCGACTAGCGGGAGTGGAAGATACGCAGTATTTT. Its translation: CSANRLAGVEDTQYF.

This rearrangement joins TRBV27 to TRBJ1-2; no clear D. The CDR3 consists of 14 residues. V was trimmed by 4 bases and J by 3 bases, leaving 12 bases between them. Germline values: CDR1 MNHEY, CDR2 SMNVEV (reference sequence). The DNA for the CDR3 is TGTGCCAGCAGTTCCAGAGACCAGTACTATGGCTACACCTTC. It encodes CASSSRDQYYGYTF.

This chain links TRBV5-6 with TRBJ2-1, with D perhaps given as TRBD1 or TRBD2 (5 bases each). Germline loops: CDR1 SGHDT, CDR2 YYEEEE. The CDR3 totals 15 residues. The V gene lost 2 bases and the J gene lost 7 bases, with 16 bases spanning the gap. The CDR3 DNA is TGTGCCAGCAGCTTACGGGACCCGCGACCAAATGAGCAGTTCTTC. Translating gives CASSLRDPRPNEQFF. The variable domain in full, with the rest retrieved from reference TRBV5-6 and TRBJ2-1, is DAGVTQSPTHLIKTRGQQVTLRCSPKSGHDTVSWYQQALGQGPQFIFQYYEEEERQRGNFPDRFSGHQFPNYSSELNVNALLLGDSALYLCASSLRDPRPNEQFFGPGTRLTVL.

This clonotype was observed once. The CDR3 spells CASSLKRGDEQFF. In DNA form, the CDR3 reads TGTGCCAGCAGCCTCAAAAGGGGCGATGAGCAGTTCTTC. This chain joins TRBV7-2 and TRBJ2-1; tentatively, D is TRBD1 (5 bases). Germline V lookup: CDR1 SGHTA, CDR2 FQGNSA. V was trimmed by 5 bases and J by 8 bases, leaving 13 bases between them. The CDR3 length is 13 residues.

V gene TRBV7-2 combines with J gene TRBJ2-7; the match to TRBD1 covers 8 bases. This CDR3 has 15 residues. V dropped 5 bases and J dropped 2; count of bases not matched to a gene: 8. Germline lookup yields CDR1 SGHTA and CDR2 FQGNSA. This CDR3 is CASSLRQGTTYEQYF. In nucleotides, the CDR3 is TGTGCCAGCAGCCTAAGACAGGGGACCACCTACGAGCAGTACTTC. The whole variable domain, remainder taken from reference TRBV7-2 and TRBJ2-7, is GAGVSQSPSNKVTEKGKDVELRCDPISGHTALYWYRQSLGQGLEFLIYFQGNSAPDKSGLPSDRFSAERTGGSVSTLTIQRTQQEDSAVYLCASSLRQGTTYEQYFGPGTRLTVT.

This chain links TRBV20-1 with TRBJ2-7; TRBD2 agrees at 11 bases. Germline V gene data show CDR1 as DFQATT and CDR2 as SNEGSKA (reference sequence). The CDR3 extends over 15 amino acids. V shed 2 bases, J shed 3 bases, and the junction held 6 bases outside the gene matches. CDR3 sequence reads: CSARPLAGVYYEQYF. The DNA for the CDR3 is TGCAGTGCTAGACCACTAGCGGGGGTCTACTACGAGCAGTACTTC.

The chain has TRBV9 and TRBJ2-5, with 9 nucleotides matching TRBD2. The CDR3 sequence is 16 residues long. Germline assignment: CDR1 SGDLS and CDR2 YYNGEE. The V segment lost 0 bases and the J segment 4 bases; nucleotides outside the gene matches: 7. In nucleotides, the CDR3 is TGTGCCAGCAGCGTAGGGGTTAGCGGGAGTTTAGAGACCCAGTACTTC. Protein: CASSVGVSGSLETQYF.

The chain uses TRBV27 and TRBJ2-5, with D perhaps matching TRBD1 (6 bases). The germline CDR1 and CDR2 sequences are MNHEY and SMNVEV (reference sequence). Trimming took off 2 bases at V and 5 bases at J, with 12 bases between the two ends. The CDR3 covers 14 residues. CDR3 bases: TGTGCCAGCAGTTTAAACAGGGAAGGCGAGACCCAGTACTTC. Encoded protein: CASSLNREGETQYF.

The chain recombines TRBV12-3 or TRBV12-4 with TRBJ1-1, with 10 bases aligning to TRBD1. Germline trimming cut 5 bases from V and 0 bases from J; bases unmatched to any gene: 9. The CDR3 is 17 amino acids. CDR3 DNA sequence: TGTGCCAGCAGTCTAAGACAGGGGGCCACCTTGAACACTGAAGCTTTCTTT. Its translation is CASSLRQGATLNTEAFF.

This clonotype was picked up a small number of times. This chain uses TRBV7-8 with TRBJ1-1; a weak D match, TRBD1 (5 bases). The CDR3 contains 13 residues. Germline CDR1 is SGHVS and CDR2 is FQNEAQ. The V and J ends lost 1 base and 6 bases respectively, with 9 bases between them. As DNA, the CDR3 is TGTGCCAGCAGCTTAGAACCAGGGCCTGAAGCTTTCTTT. This sequence encodes CASSLEPGPEAFF.

The chain employs TRBV7-9 and TRBJ1-4, with TRBD1 as a possible D gene (5 bases). The germline CDR1 and CDR2 sequences are SEHNR and FQNEAQ (reference sequence). This CDR3 has 15 residues. The germline V and J ends were trimmed by 5 bases and 8 bases, with 18 bases remaining between them. CDR3 residues: CASSPPRDREEKLFF. The CDR3 bases are TGTGCCAGCAGCCCCCCGCGGGACCGTGAGGAAAAACTGTTTTTT.

This sequence joins TRBV27 and TRBJ2-1, with a tentative D call TRBD2 (6 bases). Trimming removed 6 bases at V and 7 bases at J, with 16 bases between. The CDR3 extends over 14 amino acids. Germline V gives CDR1 MNHEY, CDR2 SMNVEV (reference sequence). CDR3: CASRASVGDNEQFF. CDR3 DNA: TGTGCCAGCAGGGCTAGCGTCGGGGATAATGAGCAGTTCTTC.

The chain links TRBV14 to TRBJ2-7, with a weak D call TRBD2 (5 bases). The germline V gene encodes CDR1 SGHDN and CDR2 FVKESK. The CDR3 extends over 13 amino acids. Trimming pared 0 bases from V and 6 bases from J, leaving 9 bases between. The CDR3 DNA follows: TGTGCCAGCAGCCAAGATGAGGGTTTCGAGCAGTACTTC. Encoded protein: CASSQDEGFEQYF. Filled out from reference TRBV14 and TRBJ2-7, the complete variable domain reads EAGVTQFPSHSVIEKGQTVTLRCDPISGHDNLYWYRRVMGKEIKFLLHFVKESKQDESGMPNNRFLAERTGGTYSTLKVQPAELEDSGVYFCASSQDEGFEQYFGPGTRLTVT.

The chain is built from TRBV12-3 or TRBV12-4 and TRBJ1-2; 9 bases map to TRBD1. Germline trimming cut 6 bases from V and 7 bases from J; bases unmatched to any gene: 12. CDR3 length: 15 amino acids. The CDR3 nucleotides are TGTGCCAGCAGCCATGGACAGGGGATTAAGGGTGGCTACACCTTC. It yields the protein CASSHGQGIKGGYTF.